A selection of T cell receptor beta chains follows, all from one sample in a study of cytomegalovirus exposure and HLA in healthy donors. Some clones are missing from TCRdb's copy, which holds only in-frame ones; the method was immunoSEQ multiplex PCR. The table has 250,000 or so clones, around 81% seen once. Sequencing input: PBMCs. These receptors came from a woman in her sixties or seventies in good health and CMV-seropositive. Each CDR3 is given with its conserved first and last residue. Fields, in order: CDR3 DNA, CDR3 protein, clone size, D gene, V gene, J gene. D genes are given only for firm matches. The size entry is marked missing in some rows and otherwise reads once, few, many or a size class.

DNA: TGTGCCTGGAGTGAGGACAGTCGGTTCTACAATGAGCAGTTCTTC
CDR3: CAWSEDSRFYNEQFF
size: -
D: -
V: TRBV30
J: TRBJ2-1

DNA: TGTGCCACCAGCAGAGATCTACAGCTTAATCAGCCCCAGCATTTT
CDR3: CATSRDLQLNQPQHF
size: -
D: -
V: TRBV15
J: TRBJ1-5

DNA: TGTGCCTGGCGGACAGGGCGGATATATGGCTACACCTTC
CDR3: CAWRTGRIYGYTF
size: -
D: TRBD1
V: TRBV30
J: TRBJ1-2

DNA: TGCGCCAGCAGCCTAGCGGGAGGGCCCCGTTGGGAGCAGTTCTTC
CDR3: CASSLAGGPRWEQFF
size: -
D: TRBD2
V: TRBV4-1
J: TRBJ2-1

DNA: TGTGCCAGCAGTTTCACGGACAGGGTGGGGACCCAGTACTTC
CDR3: CASSFTDRVGTQYF
size: -
D: TRBD1
V: TRBV27
J: TRBJ2-5

DNA: TGCGCCAGCAGCTTGGCTAAAGCGGGAGGACATGAGCAGTTCTTC
CDR3: CASSLAKAGGHEQFF
size: -
D: TRBD2
V: TRBV5-1
J: TRBJ2-1

DNA: TGTGCCAGCAGCTTTAGCGGGAAAGGGACAGATACGCAGTATTTT
CDR3: CASSFSGKGTDTQYF
size: few
D: TRBD2
V: TRBV6-5
J: TRBJ2-3

DNA: TGTGCCAGCAAGTCGGGAGGGAAAGCGGTTGTCACTGAAGCTTTCTTT
CDR3: CASKSGGKAVVTEAFF
size: -
D: -
V: TRBV28
J: TRBJ1-1

DNA: TGCAGTGCTGCACAGGGAAACGAGCAGTACTTC
CDR3: CSAAQGNEQYF
size: few
D: -
V: TRBV20-1
J: TRBJ2-7

DNA: TGTGCCAGTAGCACAGGGACAGGGGGAGAGTACGAGCAGTACTTC
CDR3: CASSTGTGGEYEQYF
size: -
D: TRBD1
V: TRBV19
J: TRBJ2-7

DNA: TGTGCCAGCAGTTTATCACAGGGGTTACACACCTTC
CDR3: CASSLSQGLHTF
size: -
D: TRBD1
V: TRBV28
J: TRBJ1-2

DNA: TGCGCCAGCAGCTTGGAGGGGGGACAGTTCAGCTCCTACAATGAGCAGTTCTTC
CDR3: CASSLEGGQFSSYNEQFF
size: -
D: -
V: TRBV5-1
J: TRBJ2-1

DNA: TGTGCCAGCAGTTACTCAACAGGGGGCGGGACCGGGGAGCTGTTTTTT
CDR3: CASSYSTGGGTGELFF
size: -
D: TRBD1
V: TRBV6-5
J: TRBJ2-2

DNA: TGTGCCAGCAGTCGGGACTACTCCTACGAGCAGTACTTC
CDR3: CASSRDYSYEQYF
size: -
D: TRBD2
V: TRBV2
J: TRBJ2-7

DNA: TGTGCCAGCAGTTTCCTTAGCACAGATACGCAGTATTTT
CDR3: CASSFLSTDTQYF
size: -
D: -
V: TRBV27
J: TRBJ2-3

DNA: TGCGCCAGCAGCTTTAGGGGGACCTCCACAGATACGCAGTATTTT
CDR3: CASSFRGTSTDTQYF
size: -
D: -
V: TRBV5-1
J: TRBJ2-3

DNA: TGTGCCAGCAGCTCGACCGGGGAGCTGTTTTTT
CDR3: CASSSTGELFF
size: -
D: -
V: TRBV11-3
J: TRBJ2-2

DNA: TGTGCCAGTAAGGCCGGGACAGAGAACACCGGGGAGCTGTTTTTT
CDR3: CASKAGTENTGELFF
size: -
D: TRBD1
V: TRBV19
J: TRBJ2-2

DNA: TGTGCTAGTGGTTTGGTGGCCATGCGGGAGGGCTACACCTTC
CDR3: CASGLVAMREGYTF
size: -
D: -
V: TRBV12-5
J: TRBJ1-2

DNA: TGTGCCAGCAGGAAAGAGAGCAATCAGCCCCAGCATTTT
CDR3: CASRKESNQPQHF
size: few
D: -
V: TRBV6-5
J: TRBJ1-5

DNA: TGTGCCAGCTCACCAGGGCTAACCTACGAGCAGTACTTC
CDR3: CASSPGLTYEQYF
size: few
D: -
V: TRBV18
J: TRBJ2-7

DNA: TGTGCCAGCAGTGAAGGAGGACTAGCGGGGACAGATACGCAGTATTTT
CDR3: CASSEGGLAGTDTQYF
size: -
D: TRBD2
V: TRBV6-1
J: TRBJ2-3

DNA: TGTGCCAGCGGGGGGGCCAAGAGGAAAGCAGATACGCAGTATTTT
CDR3: CASGGAKRKADTQYF
size: -
D: -
V: TRBV2
J: TRBJ2-3

DNA: TGTGCCAGCAGCTTAGGGACAGGGAGTGAAAAACTGTTTTTT
CDR3: CASSLGTGSEKLFF
size: once
D: TRBD1
V: TRBV7-6
J: TRBJ1-4

DNA: TGTGCCTGGAGTGTGAGTTCTTCGCGAGAGACCCAGTACTTC
CDR3: CAWSVSSSRETQYF
size: few
D: -
V: TRBV30
J: TRBJ2-5

DNA: TGTGCCAGTAGTCCTCCGGGACAAGTCTCTGGAAACACCATATATTTT
CDR3: CASSPPGQVSGNTIYF
size: -
D: -
V: TRBV19
J: TRBJ1-3

DNA: TGTGCCAGCACTCTGACAGGAATTAACTATGGCTACACCTTC
CDR3: CASTLTGINYGYTF
size: few
D: -
V: TRBV28
J: TRBJ1-2

DNA: TGTGCCACCAGCAGTTTACTTGGGGCGTATAGCAATCAGCCCCAGCATTTT
CDR3: CATSSLLGAYSNQPQHF
size: few
D: -
V: TRBV15
J: TRBJ1-5

DNA: TGTGCCAGCAGCGTAGGAAGAGAAGGAGGGTTAACTGAAGCTTTCTTT
CDR3: CASSVGREGGLTEAFF
size: -
D: -
V: TRBV9
J: TRBJ1-1

DNA: TGTGCCAGCAGCCGCACCTACAGGGGATCCTATGGCTACACCTTC
CDR3: CASSRTYRGSYGYTF
size: -
D: TRBD1
V: TRBV28
J: TRBJ1-2

DNA: -
CDR3: CASSSSGIQPQHF
size: few
D: -
V: TRBV27
J: TRBJ1-5

DNA: TGCGCCAGCAGCCAAACTAGCGGGAGGCGACAAGATACGCAGTATTTT
CDR3: CASSQTSGRRQDTQYF
size: -
D: TRBD2
V: TRBV5-1
J: TRBJ2-3

DNA: TGTGCCATCAGGGACAGGGGGCGAAACTCCTACGAGCAGTACTTC
CDR3: CAIRDRGRNSYEQYF
size: -
D: TRBD1
V: TRBV10-3
J: TRBJ2-7

DNA: TGTGCCAGCAGCCACTCTGGACAACAAAGCTCCTACGAGCAGTACTTC
CDR3: CASSHSGQQSSYEQYF
size: -
D: -
V: TRBV4-2
J: TRBJ2-7